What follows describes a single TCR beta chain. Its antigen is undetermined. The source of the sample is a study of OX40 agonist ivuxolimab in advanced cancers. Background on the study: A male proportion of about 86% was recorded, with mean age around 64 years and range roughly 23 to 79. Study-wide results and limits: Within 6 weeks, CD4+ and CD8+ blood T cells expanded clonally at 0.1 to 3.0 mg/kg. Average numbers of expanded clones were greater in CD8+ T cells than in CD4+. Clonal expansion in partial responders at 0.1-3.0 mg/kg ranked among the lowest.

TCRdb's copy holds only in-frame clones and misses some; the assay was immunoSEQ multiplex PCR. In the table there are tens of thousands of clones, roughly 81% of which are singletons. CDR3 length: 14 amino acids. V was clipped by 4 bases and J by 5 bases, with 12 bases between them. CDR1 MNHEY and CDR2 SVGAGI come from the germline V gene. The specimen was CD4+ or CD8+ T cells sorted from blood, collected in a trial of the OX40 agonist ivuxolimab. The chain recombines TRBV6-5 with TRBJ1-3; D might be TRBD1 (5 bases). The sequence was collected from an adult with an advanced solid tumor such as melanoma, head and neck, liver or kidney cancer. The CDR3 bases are TGTGCCAGCAGTTCTTTAGGGACGAGAAACACCATATATTTT. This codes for CASSSLGTRNTIYF.